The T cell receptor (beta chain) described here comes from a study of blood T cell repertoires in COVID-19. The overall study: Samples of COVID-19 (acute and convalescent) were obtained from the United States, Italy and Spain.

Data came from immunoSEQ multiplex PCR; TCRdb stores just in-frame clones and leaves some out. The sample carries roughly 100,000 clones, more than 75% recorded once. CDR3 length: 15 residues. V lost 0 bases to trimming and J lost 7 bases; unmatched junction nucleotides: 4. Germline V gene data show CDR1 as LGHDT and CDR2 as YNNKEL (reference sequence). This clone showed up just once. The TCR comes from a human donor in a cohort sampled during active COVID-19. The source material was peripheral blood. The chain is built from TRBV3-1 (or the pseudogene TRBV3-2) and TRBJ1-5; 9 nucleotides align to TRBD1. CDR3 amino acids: CASSQDDRGRQPQHF. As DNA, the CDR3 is TGTGCCAGCAGCCAAGACGACAGGGGGAGGCAGCCCCAGCATTTT.